These 18 T cell receptor beta chains came from one sample sequenced in a study of T cell repertoires in cytomegalovirus infection. These receptors have no identified antigens. MiXCR was run by TCRdb on the reads, yielding one entry per CDR3 protein. The sample consists of some 940,000 distinct CDR3 sequences, 30% to 40% of them appearing once. The source was cultured CD8+ T cells from PBMCs, collected from culture after CMV antigen stimulation. These receptors came from a human donor in good health (CMV status not recorded). Some clones in this sample may be carry-over from other donors' samples.

This chain connects TRBV6-8 to TRBJ2-7, with TRBD1 as a possible D gene (6 bases). Germline CDR1 MNHGY, CDR2 SAAAGT. The V gene lost 6 bases and the J gene lost 2 bases, with 14 bases spanning the gap. The CDR3 loop spans 14 amino acids. CDR3 nucleotide sequence: TGTGCCAGCAGCCGCAGGGGTTTCGCCTACGAGCAGTACTTC. Translating gives CASSRRGFAYEQYF.

This clonotype has just a few counts. This chain joins TRBV9 and TRBJ2-1; tentative D call: TRBD2 (5 bases). Germline assignment: CDR1 SGDLS and CDR2 YYNGEE. The CDR3 length is 12 residues. Trimming removed 0 bases at V and 8 bases at J, with 6 bases between. CDR3 sequence reads: CASSVAGDEQFF. The CDR3 bases are TGTGCCAGCAGCGTAGCCGGGGATGAGCAGTTCTTC. The full variable domain, in which reference TRBV9 and TRBJ2-1 provide the parts outside the CDR3, is DSGVTQTPKHLITATGQRVTLRCSPRSGDLSVYWYQQSLDQGLQFLIQYYNGEERAKGNILERFSAQQFPDLHSELNLSSLELGDSALYFCASSVAGDEQFFGPGTRLTVL.

On this clonotype itself: This may be a read error, as it is one base from a much larger clone. The chain uses TRBV7-9 and TRBJ2-1, with a possible D match to TRBD2 (5 bases). Germline V gives CDR1 SEHNR, CDR2 FQNEAQ (reference sequence). The length of the CDR3 is 15 residues. The DNA of the CDR3 is TGTGCCAGCAACTTAACGGCGTCGGAGGTGTATGAGCAGTTCTTC. Translated: CASNLTASEVYEQFF. Full variable domain (outside the CDR3, taken from reference TRBV7-9 and TRBJ2-1): DTGVSQNPRHKITKRGQNVTFRCDPISEHNRLYWYRQTLGQGPEFLTYFQNEAQLEKSRLLSDRFSAERPKGSFSTLEIQRTEQGDSAMYLCASNLTASEVYEQFFGPGTRLTVL.

This clonotype showed up many times. The chain carries TRBV6-1 and TRBJ1-2, with D hard to call. The CDR3 has 13 amino acids. The germline V and J ends were trimmed by 5 bases and 4 bases, with 11 bases remaining between them. CDR1 is MNHNS and CDR2 is SASEGT in the germline V gene. CDR3 DNA: TGTGCCAGCAGTTTCCAGTTGAGCTATGGCTACACCTTC. Translated, it gives CASSFQLSYGYTF.

This chain links TRBV3-1 with TRBJ1-2; D remains ambiguous. Germline assignment: CDR1 LGHDT and CDR2 YNNKEL (reference sequence). V dropped 0 bases and J dropped 4 bases, with 9 bases sitting between them. This CDR3 has 14 amino acids. In DNA form, the CDR3 reads TGTGCCAGCAGCCAAGATGTGAACCCCTATGGCTACACCTTC. Protein sequence: CASSQDVNPYGYTF.

On this clonotype: A read error is likely, as this CDR3 ends without the conserved phenylalanine or tryptophan. The chain combines TRBV6-2 or TRBV6-3 with TRBJ1-5; 8 nucleotides agree with TRBD1. Per germline, CDR1 MNHEY and CDR2 SVGEGT. J lost 0 bases, V lost 6 bases, and 16 bases had no gene match. The CDR3 spans 19 residues. The DNA of the CDR3 is TGTGCCAGCAGCTCCAAATGGGACAGGCGTTCCTATAGCAATCAGCCCCAGCATTCT. The encoded protein is CASSSKWDRRSYSNQPQHS.

Only a few counts were recorded for this clonotype. The chain couples TRBV20-1 to TRBJ1-1; TRBD1 agrees at 10 bases. The CDR3 is 16 amino acids. Trimming at V came to 6 bases and at J to 0 bases, leaving 10 bases not matched to a gene. Germline V gives CDR1 DFQATT, CDR2 SNEGSKA (reference sequence). The CDR3 is CSAKRTGGPMNTEAFF. The CDR3 region has the DNA TGCAGTGCAAAGCGGACAGGGGGACCGATGAACACTGAAGCTTTCTTT.

The chain is built from TRBV7-9 and TRBJ1-5; TRBD1 matches at 8 bases. The germline gives CDR1 SEHNR, CDR2 FQNEAQ (reference sequence). The CDR3 spans 15 residues. V was clipped by 5 bases and J by 5 bases; unmatched bases: 8. Here the CDR3 DNA reads TGTGCCAGCAGCACGACAGGGGATGACTATCAGCCCCAGCATTTT. Translation: CASSTTGDDYQPQHF.

The chain uses TRBV7-9 and TRBJ2-3; the match to TRBD2 covers 7 bases. After removal of 8 bases from V and 4 bases from J, the junction contained 15 bases not matched to a gene. Per germline, CDR1 SEHNR and CDR2 FQNEAQ (reference sequence). This CDR3 spans 16 amino acids. The CDR3 loop is CASHLKGRAAADTQYF. CDR3 nucleotide sequence: TGTGCCAGCCACCTAAAAGGGAGGGCGGCCGCAGATACGCAGTATTTT.

In the case of this clonotype: This may come from a read error, since a much larger clone is one base off. The chain joins TRBV7-2 to TRBJ2-1, with 11 bases that match TRBD1. V was clipped by 10 bases and J by 4 bases; unmatched bases: 12. Germline-derived CDR1 and CDR2 are SGHTA and FQGNSA. The CDR3 spans 16 residues. CDR3 in DNA: TGTGCCAACAGACCGTGGGACAGGGGGAATTACAATGAGCAGTTCTTC. Its translation: CANRPWDRGNYNEQFF.

There are a few counts of this clonotype. This CDR3 reads CASSPGGTGTQPQHF. The CDR3 bases are TGTGCCAGCAGCCCTGGCGGTACGGGGACTCAGCCCCAGCATTTT. The V gene is TRBV7-8, the J gene TRBJ1-5, with D possibly matching TRBD1 (5 bases). This CDR3 is built from 15 residues. Germline V lookup: CDR1 SGHVS, CDR2 FQNEAQ. The ends were cut back, 5 bases at V and 6 bases at J, with 17 bases in the middle.

There are a few counts of this clonotype. The chain links TRBV27 to TRBJ1-1; tentatively, D is TRBD1 (6 bases). Germline CDR1 is MNHEY and CDR2 is SMNVEV (reference sequence). The CDR3 is 17 residues long. The ends were cut back, 3 bases at V and 7 bases at J, with 24 bases in the middle. CDR3 loop: CASSFREDRLLRGEAFF. The DNA for the CDR3 is TGTGCCAGCAGTTTTAGGGAGGACAGATTACTCAGGGGTGAAGCTTTCTTT.

This chain uses TRBV25-1 with TRBJ1-2; TRBD1 is a possible D gene (6 bases). Germline V lookup: CDR1 MGHDK, CDR2 SYGVNS. The CDR3 runs 16 residues. V lost 3 bases and J 6 bases, leaving 20 bases between the germline ends. CDR3 DNA: TGTGCCAGCAGTGAGTTTTATCCTAACAGGGACCATGGCTACACCTTC. Its translation: CASSEFYPNRDHGYTF.

This chain joins TRBV7-9 and TRBJ1-4; perhaps TRBD1 as D (6 bases). The germline V gene has CDR1 SEHNR and CDR2 FQNEAQ (reference sequence). CDR3 length equals 16 residues. The ends were cut back, 3 bases at V and 4 bases at J, with 15 bases in the middle. The CDR3 DNA reads TGTGCCAGCAGCTTCCGGGGGGGCGAATATAATGAAAAACTGTTTTTT. Amino acid sequence: CASSFRGGEYNEKLFF.

The rearrangement uses TRBV7-9 and TRBJ2-7, with D hard to call. The V gene lost 5 bases and the J gene lost 2 bases, with 7 bases spanning the gap. The germline V gene encodes CDR1 SEHNR and CDR2 FQNEAQ (reference sequence). The CDR3 length is 12 residues. CDR3 sequence (DNA): TGTGCCAGCAGCCCCCTACCCTACGAGCAGTACGTC. Amino acid sequence: CASSPLPYEQYV.

This clonotype was observed a few times. The chain employs TRBV7-3 and TRBJ2-1; tentatively, D is TRBD2 (6 bases). V shed 5 bases and J shed 4 bases, with 18 bases lying between them. CDR1 and CDR2 (germline): SGHTA, FQGTGA. This CDR3 is built from 16 residues. CDR3 coding DNA: TGTGCCAGCAGCAGACATCTAGCGAAAGTTTACAATGAGCAGTTCTTC. This translates into CASSRHLAKVYNEQFF.

The chain employs TRBV7-6 and TRBJ2-2; unclear D gene. In germline, CDR1 is SGHVS, CDR2 FNYEAQ. V dropped 2 bases and J dropped 9 bases, with 7 bases sitting between them. The CDR3 has 12 amino acids. The CDR3 is CASSLFTWELFF. The CDR3 DNA sequence: TGTGCCAGCAGCTTATTTACCTGGGAGCTGTTTTTT.

This chain links TRBV3-1 with TRBJ2-7, with D perhaps assigned TRBD1 or TRBD2 (5 bases each). Trimming left V 0 bases short and J 5 bases short, with 14 bases between. The length of the CDR3 is 15 residues. In germline, CDR1 is LGHDT, CDR2 YNNKEL (reference sequence). The CDR3 here is CASSQESLGGNEQYF. CDR3 sequence (DNA): TGTGCCAGCAGCCAAGAGTCGCTTGGGGGTAACGAGCAGTACTTC.